Listed here are 12 T cell receptor beta chains from one sample, sequenced in a study of blood T cell repertoires in COVID-19. TCRdb keeps only in-frame clones here, not all; method: immunoSEQ multiplex PCR. The sample has about 140,000 clones, 76% seen once. Material for sequencing was peripheral blood. All receptors derive from a woman of 80 years or more with active or convalescent COVID-19.

The CDR3 nucleotides read TGTGCCAGCAGCCAGTCTGGACAGGGTGTCTTTGGCTACACCTTC. Its protein is CASSQSGQGVFGYTF. The chain has TRBV14 and TRBJ1-2; 8 bases are shared with TRBD1. The CDR3 length is 15 residues. CDR1 SGHDN and CDR2 FVKESK come from the germline V gene. Trimming cost V 3 bases and J 7 bases; bases outside gene matches: 10.

The chain carries TRBV6-1 and TRBJ1-2; 8 bases line up with TRBD1. This CDR3 has 15 residues. After removal of 1 base from V and 7 bases from J, the junction contained 8 bases not matched to a gene. In germline, CDR1 is MNHNS, CDR2 SASEGT. The CDR3, as DNA: TGTGCCAGCAGTGAAGGGAGGGCAGGGGGCGGTGGCTACACCTTC. This codes for CASSEGRAGGGGYTF.

The V and J genes are TRBV4-1 and TRBJ1-2; 7 bases fit TRBD1. Germline CDR1 is MGHRA and CDR2 is YSYEKL. CDR3 length: 16 amino acids. V gave up 4 bases and J gave up 1 base; unmatched junction bases: 9. The CDR3 DNA follows: TGCGCCAGCAGCCTAGAGGACAGGCGGAATAACTATGGCTACACCTTC. As protein: CASSLEDRRNNYGYTF.

The chain uses TRBV7-2 and TRBJ2-3; weak D call: TRBD2 (6 bases). The CDR3 covers 12 residues. The germline V and J ends were trimmed by 3 bases and 5 bases, with 6 bases remaining between them. Germline-derived CDR1 and CDR2 are SGHTA and FQGNSA. CDR3 DNA: TGTGCCAGCAGCTTCGGGGGAGATACGCAGTATTTT. The encoded protein is CASSFGGDTQYF.

This clone came up once. The V and J genes are TRBV11-2 and TRBJ2-1; 8 bases fit TRBD1. Germline values: CDR1 SGHAT, CDR2 FQNNGV. The CDR3 totals 16 residues. V was clipped by 5 bases and J by 10 bases; unmatched bases: 16. CDR3 in amino acids: CASSPVRQGIVVEQFF. The CDR3 DNA reads as TGTGCCAGCAGCCCGGTCCGACAGGGGATCGTAGTCGAGCAGTTCTTC.

V usage is TRBV5-1 and J usage is TRBJ1-1; 7 nucleotides align to TRBD1. Germline V CDR1 and CDR2: SGHRS, YFSETQ. The CDR3 covers 16 residues. V trimming: 0 bases; J trimming: 1 base; junction bases outside the gene matches: 6. The CDR3 loop is CASSLAGGGSNTEAFF. CDR3 in DNA: TGCGCCAGCAGCTTGGCAGGGGGAGGATCGAACACTGAAGCTTTCTTT.

This clone was found a few times. The rearrangement uses TRBV24-1 and TRBJ2-7, with 8 positions matching TRBD1. Losses at the gene ends were 2 bases for V and 2 bases for J; bases not matched to a gene: 4. The CDR3 contains 15 residues. Germline CDR1 is KGHDR and CDR2 is SFDVKD. CDR3 nucleotides: TGTGCCACCAGTGATTCCCGACAGGGGACCTACGAGCAGTACTTC. This codes for CATSDSRQGTYEQYF.

In this sample, this clone turned up once. The chain joins TRBV5-8 to TRBJ2-5; D perhaps matches TRBD1 (6 bases). Germline loops: CDR1 SGHTS, CDR2 YDEGEE. V lost 0 bases and J lost 4, with 19 bases in between. The CDR3 runs to 17 residues. The chain's CDR3 is CASSLVWSGALSETQYF. CDR3 DNA: TGTGCCAGCAGCTTGGTCTGGTCAGGGGCTCTCTCAGAGACCCAGTACTTC.

This chain connects TRBV5-1 to TRBJ1-1, with 9 bases that match TRBD1. V lost 0 bases, J lost 3 bases, and 3 bases stayed unmatched. Germline-derived CDR1 and CDR2 are SGHRS and YFSETQ. The CDR3 runs to 15 residues. The CDR3 DNA follows: TGCGCCAGCAGCTTGGACGGGGACAGGGACACTGAAGCTTTCTTT. Translating it yields CASSLDGDRDTEAFF.

In this sample, this clone turned up once. The chain joins TRBV19 to TRBJ2-3, with 9 bases identical to TRBD2. With 0 bases clipped from V and 7 bases from J, the junction kept 8 bases outside the gene matches. Germline loops: CDR1 LNHDA, CDR2 SQIVND (reference sequence). CDR3 length: 16 amino acids. CDR3 sequence: CASSIEAGGTTNTQYF. For the CDR3, the DNA is TGTGCCAGTAGTATAGAGGCGGGGGGGACAACGAATACGCAGTATTTT.

This clone was seen more than once but under ten times. This rearrangement joins TRBV18 to TRBJ1-5; 9 nucleotides agree with TRBD1. CDR1 is KGHSH and CDR2 is LQKENI in the germline V gene. V lost 3 bases, J lost 4 bases, and 4 bases stayed unmatched. The CDR3 has 15 amino acids. The CDR3 DNA is TGTGCCAGCTCACCGACGACAGGGGGGAATCAGCCCCAGCATTTT. This gives the protein CASSPTTGGNQPQHF.

The rearrangement links TRBV9 to TRBJ2-5, with D unclear. This CDR3 spans 15 amino acids. CDR1 and CDR2 (germline): SGDLS, YYNGEE. Trimming removed 0 bases at V and 2 bases at J, with 11 bases between. The CDR3, as DNA: TGTGCCAGCAGCGTAGAATCAGCGCGTCAAGAGACCCAGTACTTC. Residues: CASSVESARQETQYF.